One sample yielded the 20 T cell receptor beta chains listed below, sequenced in a study of blood T cell repertoires in COVID-19. The method was immunoSEQ multiplex PCR; TCRdb's version includes in-frame clones alone and lacks a portion of them. The sample lists about 160,000 clones, roughly 87% occurring once. The sample consisted of peripheral blood. These receptors all stem from an older woman who had recovered from COVID-19.

This clone was seen a single time. The rearrangement joins TRBV9 to TRBJ2-1; the match to TRBD1 covers 8 bases. V gave up 3 bases and J gave up 7 bases; unmatched junction bases: 0. The CDR3 has 12 amino acids. CDR1 is SGDLS and CDR2 is YYNGEE in the germline V gene. DNA of the CDR3: TGTGCCAGCAGCGGACAGGGGAATGAGCAGTTCTTC. Protein product: CASSGQGNEQFF.

V and J are TRBV9 and TRBJ2-6; a possible D gene is TRBD1 (6 bases). Germline V lookup: CDR1 SGDLS, CDR2 YYNGEE. This CDR3 is built from 16 residues. Trimming removed 4 bases from V and 4 bases from J, with 15 bases in between. The CDR3 is CASSLNTGMGANVLTF. CDR3 coding DNA: TGTGCCAGCAGCCTTAACACAGGGATGGGGGCCAACGTCCTGACTTTC.

The chain carries TRBV5-1 and TRBJ2-1; 13 nucleotides align to TRBD2. This CDR3 has 15 amino acids. Germline trimming cut 4 bases from V and 7 bases from J; bases unmatched to any gene: 5. Germline assignment: CDR1 SGHRS and CDR2 YFSETQ. This CDR3 reads CASSLGLAGVNEQFF. CDR3 coding DNA: TGCGCCAGCAGCCTAGGACTAGCGGGGGTTAATGAGCAGTTCTTC.

V gene TRBV19 combines with J gene TRBJ2-5; D is unclear. The CDR3 is made up of 15 amino acids. Per germline, CDR1 LNHDA and CDR2 SQIVND (reference sequence). V lost 3 bases and J 2 bases, leaving 13 bases between the germline ends. CDR3 coding DNA: TGTGCCAGTAGTATCGGAAGCGTCTCTCAAGAGACCCAGTACTTC. Protein sequence: CASSIGSVSQETQYF.

The chain combines TRBV11-2 with TRBJ2-3, with D possibly matching TRBD2 (6 bases). V dropped 2 bases and J dropped 4 bases, with 19 bases sitting between them. The CDR3 spans 17 residues. CDR1 and CDR2 from the germline V gene are SGHAT and FQNNGV. The CDR3 sequence is CASSLRGGTGNADTQYF. The CDR3 region has the DNA TGTGCCAGCAGCTTAAGGGGAGGTACGGGGAACGCAGATACGCAGTATTTT.

The rearrangement joins TRBV6-5 to TRBJ2-7, with 9 bases aligning to TRBD2. After removal of 4 bases from V and 8 bases from J, the junction contained 12 bases not matched to a gene. Looked up from germline, CDR1 is MNHEY and CDR2 is SVGAGI. There are 15 residues in the CDR3. Here the CDR3 reads CASSLQGSGGSKQYF. CDR3 sequence (DNA): TGTGCCAGCAGTTTACAGGGTAGCGGGGGTTCGAAGCAGTACTTC.

The genes are TRBV27 and TRBJ1-4, with 8 bases matching TRBD1. The germline V gene has CDR1 MNHEY and CDR2 SMNVEV (reference sequence). The V gene end was trimmed by 2 bases and the J gene end by 10 bases; junction bases not matched to a gene: 21. CDR3 size: 19 residues. The CDR3 sequence is CASSLGLDKWTGQVGKLFF. For the CDR3, the DNA is TGTGCCAGCAGTTTAGGGCTGGATAAATGGACAGGGCAAGTCGGAAAACTGTTTTTT.

The chain recombines TRBV10-2 with TRBJ1-5; possible D gene TRBD1, 6 bases. V was cut by 6 bases and J by 3 bases, with 15 bases left in between. CDR3 length: 15 residues. The germline V gene has CDR1 WSHSY and CDR2 SAAADI. The CDR3 sequence: CASRPGQNFNQPQHF. The CDR3 nucleotides read TGCGCCAGCAGACCCGGACAGAACTTCAATCAGCCCCAGCATTTT.

This chain connects TRBV19 to TRBJ2-5; 8 positions match TRBD1. Germline-derived CDR1 and CDR2 are LNHDA and SQIVND (reference sequence). J lost 5 bases, V lost 4 bases, and 3 bases had no gene match. The length of the CDR3 is 13 residues. Written as DNA, the CDR3 is TGTGCCAGTAGTAAAAACAGGGGGGAGACCCAGTACTTC. Amino acids: CASSKNRGETQYF.

A single count supports this clone. This rearrangement joins TRBV15 to TRBJ1-1; no firm D call. In germline, CDR1 is LNHNV, CDR2 YYDKDF (reference sequence). The germline V and J ends were trimmed by 3 bases and 6 bases, with 8 bases remaining between them. The length of the CDR3 is 12 residues. CDR3 coding DNA: TGTGCCACCAGCAGCGAGGTCTCTGAAGCTTTCTTT. This encodes CATSSEVSEAFF.

The chain couples TRBV7-8 to TRBJ1-5; 8 bases map to TRBD1. In germline, CDR1 is SGHVS, CDR2 FQNEAQ. V lost 1 base to trimming and J lost 7 bases; unmatched junction nucleotides: 3. The CDR3 loop spans 14 amino acids. CDR3 amino acids: CASSLGTGRQPQHF. The CDR3 DNA reads as TGTGCCAGCAGCTTAGGGACAGGGAGGCAGCCCCAGCATTTT.

This chain joins TRBV4-2 and TRBJ2-7; D possibly corresponds to TRBD1 (6 bases). CDR3 length: 13 residues. In germline, CDR1 is LGHNA, CDR2 YNFKEQ. V shed 1 base and J shed 4 bases, with 8 bases lying between them. DNA of the CDR3: TGTGCCAGCAGCCAAGGCACAGGGTACGAGCAGTACTTC. It is translated as CASSQGTGYEQYF.

CDR3 sequence reads: CASRRQGLNTEAFF. The DNA of the CDR3 is TGTGCCAGCAGGCGACAGGGCTTGAACACTGAAGCTTTCTTT. This chain links TRBV6-5 with TRBJ1-1, with TRBD1 identical over 7 bases. The CDR3 is 14 amino acids. The V gene end was trimmed by 6 bases and the J gene end by 0 bases; junction bases not matched to a gene: 4. The germline CDR1 and CDR2 sequences are MNHEY and SVGAGI.

V usage is TRBV7-9 and J usage is TRBJ2-7, with TRBD1 matching over 7 bases. Germline values: CDR1 SEHNR, CDR2 FQNEAQ (reference sequence). The length of the CDR3 is 13 residues. Trimming cost V 3 bases and J 2 bases; bases outside gene matches: 1. CDR3 nucleotide sequence: TGTGCCAGCAGCTTCGGGACAGCCTACGAGCAGTACTTC. It codes for CASSFGTAYEQYF.

The rearrangement joins TRBV2 to TRBJ1-2; 9 nucleotides align to TRBD1. The CDR3 totals 12 residues. In germline, CDR1 is SNHLY, CDR2 FYNNEI. V lost 4 bases to trimming and J lost 7 bases; unmatched junction nucleotides: 1. CDR3 sequence: CASSVDRGGYTF. In DNA, the CDR3 is TGTGCCAGCAGTGTGGACAGGGGTGGCTACACCTTC.

The V gene is TRBV7-3, the J gene TRBJ2-3, with 8 nucleotides matching TRBD2. The CDR3 loop spans 16 amino acids. Germline CDR1 SGHTA, CDR2 FQGTGA. V shed 3 bases, J shed 3 bases, and the junction held 8 bases outside the gene matches. In DNA form, the CDR3 reads TGTGCCAGCAGCTTCACCGGGGGGGCAGGGACAGATACGCAGTATTTT. Protein: CASSFTGGAGTDTQYF.

This sequence joins TRBV5-1 and TRBJ1-2, with unresolved D. Germline V gene lookup returns CDR1 SGHRS and CDR2 YFSETQ. The CDR3 totals 13 residues. The V end lost 0 bases, the J end lost 4 bases, and 7 bases lay between the germline ends. The DNA for the CDR3 is TGCGCCAGCAGCTTGGGCGAGGGCTATGGCTACACCTTC. Its translation is CASSLGEGYGYTF.

The chain uses TRBV7-9 and TRBJ2-1; TRBD2 matches 7 bases. The CDR3 extends over 18 amino acids. Unmatched junction bases numbered 11, after V lost 3 bases and J lost 0 bases. Germline V lookup: CDR1 SEHNR, CDR2 FQNEAQ (reference sequence). CDR3 DNA: TGTGCCAGCAGCTTCCGACTAGCAGCTATAAGCTCCTACAATGAGCAGTTCTTC. It translates to CASSFRLAAISSYNEQFF.

The sample holds one count of this clone. This rearrangement joins TRBV28 to TRBJ2-7; tentative D call: TRBD2 (5 bases). The V gene's germline CDR1 is MDHEN and CDR2 SYDVKM. The length of the CDR3 is 14 residues. V lost 10 bases, J lost 0 bases, and 16 bases lay in between. CDR3 region: CAIAPGYLSYEQYF. CDR3 DNA: TGTGCCATTGCGCCGGGGTACCTCTCCTACGAGCAGTACTTC.

The chain employs TRBV12-3 or TRBV12-4 and TRBJ1-1; a weak D match, TRBD1 (6 bases). The CDR3 is 13 residues long. V lost 5 bases, J lost 0 bases, and 7 bases lay in between. CDR3 DNA: TGTGCCAGCAGTAACAGGGTGAACACTGAAGCTTTCTTT. It is translated as CASSNRVNTEAFF.